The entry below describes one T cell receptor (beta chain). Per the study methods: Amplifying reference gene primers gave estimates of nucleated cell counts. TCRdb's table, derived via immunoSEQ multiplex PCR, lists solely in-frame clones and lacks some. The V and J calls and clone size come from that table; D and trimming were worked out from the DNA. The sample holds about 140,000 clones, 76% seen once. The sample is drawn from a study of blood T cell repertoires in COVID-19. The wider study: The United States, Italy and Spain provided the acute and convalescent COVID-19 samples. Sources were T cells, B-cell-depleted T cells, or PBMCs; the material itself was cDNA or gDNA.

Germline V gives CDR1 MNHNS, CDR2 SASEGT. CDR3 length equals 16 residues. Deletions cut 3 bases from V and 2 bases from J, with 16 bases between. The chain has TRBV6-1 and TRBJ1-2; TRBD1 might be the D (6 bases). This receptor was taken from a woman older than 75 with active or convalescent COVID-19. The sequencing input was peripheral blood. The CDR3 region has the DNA TGTGCCAGCAGTGATTGGGGGCCGCCCCGAAACTATGGCTACACCTTC. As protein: CASSDWGPPRNYGYTF.